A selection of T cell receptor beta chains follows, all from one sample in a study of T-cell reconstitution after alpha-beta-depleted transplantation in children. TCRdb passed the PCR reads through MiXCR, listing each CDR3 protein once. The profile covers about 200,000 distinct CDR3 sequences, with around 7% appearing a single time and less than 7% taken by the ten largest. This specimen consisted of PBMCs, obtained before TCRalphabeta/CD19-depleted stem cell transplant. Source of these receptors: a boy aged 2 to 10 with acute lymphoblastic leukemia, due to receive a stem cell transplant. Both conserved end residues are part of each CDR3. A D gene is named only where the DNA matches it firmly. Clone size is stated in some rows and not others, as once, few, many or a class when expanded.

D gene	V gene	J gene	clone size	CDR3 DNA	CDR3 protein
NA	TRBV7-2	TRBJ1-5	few	TGTGCCAGCAGCCCACCGGGACACCTCAATCAGCCCCAGCATTTT	CASSPPGHLNQPQHF
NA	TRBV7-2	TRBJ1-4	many	TGTGCCAGCAGCAAAACAGCAACTAATGAAAAACTGTTTTTT	CASSKTATNEKLFF
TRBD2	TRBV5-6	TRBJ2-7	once	TGTGCCATGGGCCCCGGGGGGAGCTACGAGCAGTACTTC	CAMGPGGSYEQYF
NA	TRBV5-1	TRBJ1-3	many	TGCGCCAGCAGCTTGGGGCCGAGCTCTGGAAACACCATATATTTT	CASSLGPSSGNTIYF
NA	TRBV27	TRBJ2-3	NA	TGTGCCAGCAGGGAGGGGAACACAGATACGCAGTATTTT	CASREGNTDTQYF
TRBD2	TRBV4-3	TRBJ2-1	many	TGCGCCAGCAGCCAAGATAGTAGCGAGAGCGGGGTCTACAATGAGCAGTTCTTC	CASSQDSSESGVYNEQFF
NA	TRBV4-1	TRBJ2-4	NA	TGCGCCAGCAGCCCCCAGGGGAGCGCCAAAAACATTCAGTACTTC	CASSPQGSAKNIQYF
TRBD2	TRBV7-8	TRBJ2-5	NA	TGTGCCAGCAGCTTCGTCGCGGGGGGCACAGGAGCAGAGACCCAGTACTTC	CASSFVAGGTGAETQYF
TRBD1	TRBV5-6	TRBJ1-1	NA	TGTGCCAGCAGCTTACTCCTAAGGGTCGGACAGGGGAGGACTGAAGCTTTCTTT	CASSLLLRVGQGRTEAFF
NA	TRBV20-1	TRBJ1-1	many	TGCAGTGCTAGACAGGGTTCGGGGGACACTGAAGCTTTCTTT	CSARQGSGDTEAFF
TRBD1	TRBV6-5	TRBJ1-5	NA	TGTGCCAGCAGTTACCCGGGACAGGGCGGGAGTCAGCCCCAGCATTTT	CASSYPGQGGSQPQHF
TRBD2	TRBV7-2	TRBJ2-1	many	TGTGCCAGCAGCTTAGTGGGAGGGCGGGTCAATGAGCAGTTCTTC	CASSLVGGRVNEQFF
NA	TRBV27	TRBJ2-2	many	TGTGCCACGACCTCGATTGCCTGGACCAACACCGGGGAGCTGTTTTTT	CATTSIAWTNTGELFF
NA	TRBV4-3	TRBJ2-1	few	TGCGCCAGCAGCCCCAGGAGAAGCTCCTACAATGAGCAGTTCTTC	CASSPRRSSYNEQFF
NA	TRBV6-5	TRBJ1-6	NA	TGTGCCAGCACCCAGGGACGTTTGCATTCACCCCTCCACTTT	CASTQGRLHSPLHF
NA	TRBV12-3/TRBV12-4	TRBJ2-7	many	TGTGCCAGCACCTCGGACCTATCAAGCTCCTACGAGCAGTACTTC	CASTSDLSSSYEQYF
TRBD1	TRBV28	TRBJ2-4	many	TGTGCCAGCAGTTTATTGACAGGGCTCAAAAACATTCAGTACTTC	CASSLLTGLKNIQYF
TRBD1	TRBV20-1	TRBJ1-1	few	TGCAGTGCTAGTTACGCGAATCCGGGACAGACTCTCCAAAGGGCTTTCTTT	CSASYANPGQTLQRAFF
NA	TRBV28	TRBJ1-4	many	TGTGCCAGCAGGCAAAGGGGTGGCAGGGCTGGGGGAAAACTGTTTTTT	CASRQRGGRAGGKLFF
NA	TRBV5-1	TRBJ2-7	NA	TGCGCCAGCAGCTTTAATACAGGGGGGGACCAGGTGCAGTACTTC	CASSFNTGGDQVQYF
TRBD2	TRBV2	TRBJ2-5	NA	TGTGCCAGCACGGAATTTTCGCGGGGAGGGGAGACCCAGTACTTC	CASTEFSRGGETQYF
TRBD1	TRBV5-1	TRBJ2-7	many	TGCGCCAGCAGCGACAGGGTCTACGAGCAGTACTTC	CASSDRVYEQYF
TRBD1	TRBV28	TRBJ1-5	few	TGTGCCAGCAGTTGGGTTTGGGGACAGGGATTAAGCAATCAGCCCCAGCATTTT	CASSWVWGQGLSNQPQHF
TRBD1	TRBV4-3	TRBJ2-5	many	TGCGCCTTCCGGGACAGGTTCCCCCTTCAAGAGACCCAGTACTTC	CAFRDRFPLQETQYF
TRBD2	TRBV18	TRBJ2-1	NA	TGTGCCAGCTCACCCTCACTCGGAGCGGGAGCGGGTGAGCAGTTCTTC	CASSPSLGAGAGEQFF
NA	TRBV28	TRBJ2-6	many	TGTGCCAGCAGTTACTTCGGGTCTGGGGCCAACGTCCTGACTTTC	CASSYFGSGANVLTF
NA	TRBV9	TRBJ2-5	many	TGTGCCAGCAGCGTATCTACCGGACTTCCAAGGGGGATGTACCAAGAGACCCAGTACTTC	CASSVSTGLPRGMYQETQYF
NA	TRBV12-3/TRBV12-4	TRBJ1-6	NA	TGTGCCAGCAGCACAGGTCAGGGGAATAATTCACCCCTCCACTTT	CASSTGQGNNSPLHF
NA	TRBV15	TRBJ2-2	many	TGTGCCACCAGCAGAGATGCGTATACCGGGGAGCTGTTTTTT	CATSRDAYTGELFF
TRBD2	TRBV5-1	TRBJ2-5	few	TGCGCCAGCACCATCAGCGGGGCCGCAGAGACCCAGTACTTC	CASTISGAAETQYF
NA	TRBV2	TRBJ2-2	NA	TGTGCCAGCAGTGATTGGGGTTACAGGGATTCCGGGGAGCTGTTTTTT	CASSDWGYRDSGELFF
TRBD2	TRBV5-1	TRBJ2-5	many	TGCGCCAGTACACTAGCGGGAGGAGGCCAAGAGACCCAGTACTTC	CASTLAGGGQETQYF
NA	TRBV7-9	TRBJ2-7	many	TGTGCCAGCAGCTTAGATATTTACGAGCAGTACTTC	CASSLDIYEQYF
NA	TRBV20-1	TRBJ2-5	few	TGCAGTGCTAGATTCGGCAGGGAAGAGACCCAGTACTTC	CSARFGREETQYF
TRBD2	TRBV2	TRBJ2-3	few	TGTGCCAGCAGCTGGACTAGTTCCACAGATACGCAGTATTTT	CASSWTSSTDTQYF
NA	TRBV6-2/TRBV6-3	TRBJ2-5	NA	TGTGCCAGCAGTTACTTCTTCTTCGAGGATCGGGAGACCCAGTACTTC	CASSYFFFEDRETQYF
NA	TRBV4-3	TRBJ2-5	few	TGCGCCAGCAGCCATCGACGGGAGTCCCAAGAGACCCAGTACTTC	CASSHRRESQETQYF
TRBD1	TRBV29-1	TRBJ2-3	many	TGCAGCGTTGAATTTGACAGGGGACGCACAGATACGCAGTATTTT	CSVEFDRGRTDTQYF
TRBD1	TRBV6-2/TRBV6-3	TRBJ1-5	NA	TGTGCCAGCAGTTTCCCGGGACAGGGGCGGGGTCAGCCCCAGCATTTT	CASSFPGQGRGQPQHF
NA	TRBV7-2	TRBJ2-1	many	TGTGCCAGCAGCTTAATTATCAATGAGCAGTTCTTC	CASSLIINEQFF
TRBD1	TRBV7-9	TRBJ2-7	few	TGTGCCAGCAGCGCAACAGGGGGCGTACACGAGCAGTACTTC	CASSATGGVHEQYF
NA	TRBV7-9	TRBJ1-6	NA	TGTGCCAGCAGCTTAGCCAGGGGACATTCACCCCTCCACTTT	CASSLARGHSPLHF
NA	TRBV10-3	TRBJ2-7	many	TGTGCCATCAGTGACAGGGAGGAGCAGTACTTC	CAISDREEQYF
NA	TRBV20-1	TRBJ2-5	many	TGCAGTGCTAGAAACGTCCAAGAGACCCAGTACTTC	CSARNVQETQYF
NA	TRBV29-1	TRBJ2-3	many	TGCAGCGTTGGTGAGGGTTTTGGCACAGATACGCAGTATTTT	CSVGEGFGTDTQYF
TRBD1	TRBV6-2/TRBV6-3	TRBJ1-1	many	TGTGCCAGCAGTTACGGACAGGGGTTTGGAGCTTTCTTT	CASSYGQGFGAFF
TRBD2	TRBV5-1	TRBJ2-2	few	TGCGCCAGCAGCCCTCTAGCGGGAGGAAACACCGGGGAGCTGTTTTTT	CASSPLAGGNTGELFF
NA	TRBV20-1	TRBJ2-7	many	TGCAGTGCTGGGGGGTACGAGCAGTACTTC	CSAGGYEQYF
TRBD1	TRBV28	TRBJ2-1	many	TGTGCCAGCAGGCCCCTAGTTGACAGGGGCGATGAGCAGTTCTTC	CASRPLVDRGDEQFF
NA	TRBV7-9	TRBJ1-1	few	TGTGCCAGCAGCTTCGAGGGGCGGACCCTGAACACTGAAGCTTTCTTT	CASSFEGRTLNTEAFF
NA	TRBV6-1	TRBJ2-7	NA	TGTGCCAGCAGTCGCGGCAGCCACTACGAGCAGTACTTC	CASSRGSHYEQYF
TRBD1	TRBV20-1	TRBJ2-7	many	TGCAGTGCTAGAGGGGGGACGGGACAGGGTCTGTACGAGCAGTACTTC	CSARGGTGQGLYEQYF
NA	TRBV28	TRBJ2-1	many	TGTGCCAGCACGGGGGCAACTAGGAGAGACAATGAGCAGTTCTTC	CASTGATRRDNEQFF
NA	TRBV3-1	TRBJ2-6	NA	TGTGCCAGCAGCCAAGCAGGGCAACGCTCTGGGGCCAACGTCCTGACTTTC	CASSQAGQRSGANVLTF